Sequencing of this T cell receptor (beta chain) was carried out in a study of vaccination effects on CD4 cells after COVID-19. As for this clone: Its antigen is undetermined.

Before sequencing took place, the ViraFEST assay used viral peptide pools to expand antigen-specific CD4+ T cells. Having been cultured for roughly 11 days, the cells underwent CD4+ T cell isolation. General study results and limits: Of the vaccine-induced clones from healthy vaccinees, merely 1 of 255 recognized common cold coronaviruses as well.

Libraries were prepared by immunoSEQ multiplex PCR; TCRdb keeps only in-frame clonotypes and omits some of them. The data contain under 85,000 clones, roughly 72% of them singletons. The TCR originated in a human donor who received a COVID-19 vaccine. Sample: CD4+ T cells from PBMCs cultured with HCoV-229E spike peptides, taken before COVID-19 vaccination.

The CDR3 nucleotides are TGTGCCAGCAGCGTAGGGGTAGGGACCGGTTCGACCGGGGAGCTGTTTTTT. The encoded protein is CASSVGVGTGSTGELFF. The chain links TRBV9 to TRBJ2-2, with D perhaps matching TRBD1 or TRBD2 (5 bases each). Germline V gives CDR1 SGDLS, CDR2 YYNGEE. CDR3 size: 17 residues. V lost 0 bases, J lost 5 bases, and 17 bases lay in between.